This T cell receptor beta chain was documented in a study of T-cell reconstitution after alpha-beta-depleted transplantation in children (dated by TCRdb to 2015 to 2016). Study-level background: Using TCR repertoire profiling, the study followed T-cell immune reconstitution in a quantitative way in children after TCRalphabeta/CD19-depleted allogeneic hematopoietic cell transplantation.

Study-level results and caveats: The apparently early recovery of alphabetaT-cell counts about two months after transplant reportedly depended on only several hundred rapidly expanded clones that came from non-depleted graft cells. In some patients, high TCRbeta diversity at day 60 was attributed to recipient T cells and intrathymic progenitors that had survived conditioning. Over the following months the frequencies of hyperexpanded clones went down, and after one year T-cell counts and TCRbeta diversity were mostly credited to newly produced T cells.

This clonotype occurred many times. The specificity of this receptor is unknown. Within one base of it there is no much larger clone, and no base qualities were kept. The treatment or condition label on this specimen signifies: allogeneic hematopoietic cell transplantation with graft depleted of TCRalphabeta T cells and CD19 B cells. Transplant recipients were children who received TCRalphabeta/CD19-depleted allogeneic hematopoietic cell grafts. CDR1 and CDR2, per the germline V gene, are SGHRS and YFSETQ. Trimming at the junction amounts to 4 bases on V and 10 bases on J, and the germline ends lie 21 bases apart. The CDR3 contains 15 residues, cysteine and phenylalanine counted. Only the CDR3 region is kept as DNA, spanning 45 bases read in frame from base 1. Library preparation employed PCR. TCRdb shows the sequencer as Illumina HiSeq 2500. TCR library preparation used molecular barcoding, with unique molecular identifiers applied to normalize quantification of the TCRbeta repertoire. TCRdb trimmed the raw reads at Q25, called clones with MiXCR and kept productive beta chains. Every distinct CDR3 protein forms one entry, paired with its most common genes and DNA. Present in this sample are 600,000 to 800,000 distinct CDR3 sequences, under 15% of which were seen just once. The top ten hold 0.79% of the sample.

This TCR derives from a girl aged 2-10 years with congenital amegakaryocytic thrombocytopenia, due to receive a stem cell transplant. The material was PBMCs, obtained before TCRalphabeta/CD19-depleted stem cell transplant. The V and J genes are TRBV5-1 and TRBJ2-1; no D gene call is confident. This receptor carries the CDR3 CASSPYRTLQPEQFF. The nucleotide sequence reads as follows: TGCGCCAGCAGCCCGTACAGAACCCTACAGCCCGAGCAGTTCTTC.